This T cell receptor beta chain was obtained from a study of blood T cell repertoires in COVID-19. The CDR3 has 15 amino acids. In the authors' workflow: Counts of nucleated cells, estimated from reference gene primer amplification, were obtained. Data came from immunoSEQ multiplex PCR; TCRdb stores just in-frame clones and leaves some out. V and J calls and clone size follow that table, whereas D and trimming were derived from the DNA. This table has under 200,000 clones, around nine tenths appearing once. Sequencing was performed on peripheral blood. The clonotype was recovered from a man aged 35-49 years with active or convalescent COVID-19. This chain joins TRBV21-1 and TRBJ1-2; the listed D gene, TRBD1, was not tested against the DNA. TRBV21-1 is designated a pseudogene. The CDR3 reads CASSLRQGAGAGYTF. The CDR3 DNA sequence: TGTGCCAGCAGTCTAAGGCAGGGGGCAGGAGCGGGCTACACCTTC.